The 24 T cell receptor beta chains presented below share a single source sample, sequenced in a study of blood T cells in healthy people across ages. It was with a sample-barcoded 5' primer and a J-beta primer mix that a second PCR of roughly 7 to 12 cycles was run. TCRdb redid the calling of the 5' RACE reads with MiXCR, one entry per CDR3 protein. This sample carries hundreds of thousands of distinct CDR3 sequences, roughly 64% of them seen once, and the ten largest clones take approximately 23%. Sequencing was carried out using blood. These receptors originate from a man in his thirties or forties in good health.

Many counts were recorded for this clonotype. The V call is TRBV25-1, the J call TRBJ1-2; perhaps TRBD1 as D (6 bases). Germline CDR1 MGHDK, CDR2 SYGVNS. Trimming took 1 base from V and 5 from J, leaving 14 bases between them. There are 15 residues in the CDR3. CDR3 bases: TGTGCCAGCAGTGAATCTGTGGGGACACCTTATGGCTACACCTTC. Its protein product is CASSESVGTPYGYTF.

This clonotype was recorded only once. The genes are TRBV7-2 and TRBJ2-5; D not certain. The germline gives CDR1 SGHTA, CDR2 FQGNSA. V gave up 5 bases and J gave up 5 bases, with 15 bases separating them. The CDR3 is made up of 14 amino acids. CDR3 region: CASSPARNMETQYF. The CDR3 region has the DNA TGTGCCAGCAGCCCCGCCCGCAATATGGAGACCCAGTACTTC.

CDR3 sequence reads: CASSVDSRGTQYF. CDR3 sequence (DNA): TGTGCCAGCAGCGTAGACTCTCGGGGGACCCAGTACTTC. The V gene is TRBV9, the J gene TRBJ2-5, with TRBD2 as a possible D gene (5 bases). The V end was cut by 0 bases, the J end by 7 bases, with 10 bases between. Germline V gives CDR1 SGDLS, CDR2 YYNGEE. CDR3 length equals 13 residues.

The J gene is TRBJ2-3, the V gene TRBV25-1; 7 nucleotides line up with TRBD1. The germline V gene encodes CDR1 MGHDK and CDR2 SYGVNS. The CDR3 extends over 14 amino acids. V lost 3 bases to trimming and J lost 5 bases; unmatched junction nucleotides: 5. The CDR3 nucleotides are TGTGCCAGCAGTGACCGGACAGGAGGAGATACGCAGTATTTT. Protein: CASSDRTGGDTQYF.

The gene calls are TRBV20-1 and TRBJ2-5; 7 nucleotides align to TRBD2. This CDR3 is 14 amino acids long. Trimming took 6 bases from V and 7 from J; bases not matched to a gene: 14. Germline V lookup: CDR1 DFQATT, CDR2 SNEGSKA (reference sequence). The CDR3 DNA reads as TGCAGTGCCATCTCCGGGCTAGCGGATGGGACCCAGTACTTC. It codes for CSAISGLADGTQYF.

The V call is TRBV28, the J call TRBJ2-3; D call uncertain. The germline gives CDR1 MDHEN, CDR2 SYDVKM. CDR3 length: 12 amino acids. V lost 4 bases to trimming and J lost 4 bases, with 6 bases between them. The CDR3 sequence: CASSWSPDTQYF. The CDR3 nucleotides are TGTGCCAGCAGTTGGTCCCCAGATACGCAGTATTTT.

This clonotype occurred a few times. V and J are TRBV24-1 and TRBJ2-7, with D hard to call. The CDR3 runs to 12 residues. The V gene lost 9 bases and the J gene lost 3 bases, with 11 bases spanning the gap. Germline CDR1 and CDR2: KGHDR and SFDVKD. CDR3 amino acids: CATGQDDYEQYF. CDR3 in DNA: TGTGCCACCGGGCAGGACGACTACGAGCAGTACTTC.

This CDR3 reads CSASGVGQGLNQPQHF. CDR3 sequence (DNA): TGCAGTGCTAGTGGGGTCGGACAGGGTTTGAATCAGCCCCAGCATTTT. The chain has TRBV20-1 and TRBJ1-5; TRBD1 aligns across 8 bases. V trimming: 3 bases; J trimming: 4 bases; junction bases outside the gene matches: 11. CDR1 and CDR2 from the germline V gene are DFQATT and SNEGSKA (reference sequence). The CDR3 totals 16 residues.

The CDR3, as DNA: TGCGCCAGCAGCCAGGCGGGACTTATCAATGAGCAGTTCTTC. Translated, it gives CASSQAGLINEQFF. The chain uses TRBV4-3 and TRBJ2-1; a possible D gene is TRBD2 (6 bases). Germline-derived CDR1 and CDR2 are LGHNA and YSLEER. Deletions cut 3 bases from V and 6 bases from J, with 12 bases between. The CDR3 has 14 residues.

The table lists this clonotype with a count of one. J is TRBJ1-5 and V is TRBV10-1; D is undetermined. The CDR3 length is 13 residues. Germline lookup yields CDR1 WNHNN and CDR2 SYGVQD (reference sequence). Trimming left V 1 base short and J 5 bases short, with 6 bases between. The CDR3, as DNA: TGCGCCAGCAGTGAGTTTCTGGATCAGCCCCAGCATTTT. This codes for CASSEFLDQPQHF.

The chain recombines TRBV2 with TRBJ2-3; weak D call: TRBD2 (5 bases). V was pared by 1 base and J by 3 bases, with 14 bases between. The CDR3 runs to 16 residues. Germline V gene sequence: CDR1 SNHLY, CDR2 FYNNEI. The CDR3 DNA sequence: TGTGCCAGCAGTGAAGTACGGCGGGCCTTAACAGATACGCAGTATTTT. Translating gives CASSEVRRALTDTQYF.

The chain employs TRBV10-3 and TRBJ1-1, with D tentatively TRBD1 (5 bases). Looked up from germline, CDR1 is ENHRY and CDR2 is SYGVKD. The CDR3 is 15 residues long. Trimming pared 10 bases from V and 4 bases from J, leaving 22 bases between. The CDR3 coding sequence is TGTGCCACTACTACTCCTGGGGCGCGCTCCACTGAAGCTTTCTTT. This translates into CATTTPGARSTEAFF.

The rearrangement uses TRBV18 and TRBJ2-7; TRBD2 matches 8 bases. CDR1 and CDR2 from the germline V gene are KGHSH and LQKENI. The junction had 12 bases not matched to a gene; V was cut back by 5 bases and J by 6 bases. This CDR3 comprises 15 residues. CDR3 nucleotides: TGTGCCAGCTCATCCACAACCGGGGGGGTGGGCGAGCAGTACTTC. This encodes CASSSTTGGVGEQYF.

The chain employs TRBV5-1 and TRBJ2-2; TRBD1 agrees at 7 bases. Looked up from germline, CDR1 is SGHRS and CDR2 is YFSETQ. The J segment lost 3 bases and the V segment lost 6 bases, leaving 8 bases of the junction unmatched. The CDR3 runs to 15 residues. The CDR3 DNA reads TGCGCCAGCAACGACCGGACAGGACACACCGGGGAGCTGTTTTTT. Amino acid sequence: CASNDRTGHTGELFF.

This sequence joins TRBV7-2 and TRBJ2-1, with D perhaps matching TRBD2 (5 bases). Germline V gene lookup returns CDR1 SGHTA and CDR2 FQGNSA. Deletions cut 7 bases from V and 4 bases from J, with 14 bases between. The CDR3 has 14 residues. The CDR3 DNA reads TGTGCCAGCACCGGGCGAGCGGCATACAATGAGCAGTTCTTC. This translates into CASTGRAAYNEQFF.

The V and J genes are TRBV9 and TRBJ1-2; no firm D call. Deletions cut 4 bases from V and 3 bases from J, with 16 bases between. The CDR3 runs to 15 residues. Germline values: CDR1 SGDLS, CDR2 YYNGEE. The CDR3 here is CASSRTDSRDYGYTF. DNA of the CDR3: TGTGCCAGCAGCCGGACCGATTCCCGTGACTATGGCTACACCTTC.

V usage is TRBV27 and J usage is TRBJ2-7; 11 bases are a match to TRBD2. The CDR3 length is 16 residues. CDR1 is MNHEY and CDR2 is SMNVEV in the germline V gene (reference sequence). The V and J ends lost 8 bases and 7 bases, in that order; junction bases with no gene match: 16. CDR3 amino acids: CASRPLTSGRYNEQYF. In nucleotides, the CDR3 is TGTGCCAGCCGCCCCCTCACTAGCGGGAGATACAATGAGCAGTACTTC.

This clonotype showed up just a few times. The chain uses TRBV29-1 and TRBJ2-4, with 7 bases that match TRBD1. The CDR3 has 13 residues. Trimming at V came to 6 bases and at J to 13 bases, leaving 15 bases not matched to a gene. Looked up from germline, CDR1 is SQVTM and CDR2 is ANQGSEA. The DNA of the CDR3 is TGCAGCGTAGGGGGCTTAGAGCGGAGAGAGCAGTACTTC. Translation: CSVGGLERREQYF.

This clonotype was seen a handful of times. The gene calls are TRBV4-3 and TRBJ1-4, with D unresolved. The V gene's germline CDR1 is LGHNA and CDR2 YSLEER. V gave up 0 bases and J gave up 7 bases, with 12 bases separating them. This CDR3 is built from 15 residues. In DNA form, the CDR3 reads TGCGCCAGCAGCCAAGAGGGGAGTCGCGGTGAAAAACTGTTTTTT. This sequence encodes CASSQEGSRGEKLFF.

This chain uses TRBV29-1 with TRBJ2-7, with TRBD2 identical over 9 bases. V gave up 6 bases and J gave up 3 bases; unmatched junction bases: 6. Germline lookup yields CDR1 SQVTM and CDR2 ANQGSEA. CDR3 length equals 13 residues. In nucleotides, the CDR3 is TGCAGCGTCGTTACGACTAGCGGCTACGAGCAGTACTTC. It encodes CSVVTTSGYEQYF.

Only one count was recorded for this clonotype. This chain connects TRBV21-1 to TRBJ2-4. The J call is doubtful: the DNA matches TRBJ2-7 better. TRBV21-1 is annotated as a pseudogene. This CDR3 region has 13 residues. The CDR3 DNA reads TGTGCCAGCAGCAAAGCGGACTGGAACGAGCAGTACTTC. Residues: CASSKADWNEQYF.

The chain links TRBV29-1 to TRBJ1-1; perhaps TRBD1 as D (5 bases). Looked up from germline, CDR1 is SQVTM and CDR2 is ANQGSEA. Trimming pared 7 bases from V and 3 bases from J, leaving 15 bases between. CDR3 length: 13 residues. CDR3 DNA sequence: TGCAGCGCCGGGGCTACCTTCGACACTGAAGCTTTCTTT. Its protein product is CSAGATFDTEAFF.

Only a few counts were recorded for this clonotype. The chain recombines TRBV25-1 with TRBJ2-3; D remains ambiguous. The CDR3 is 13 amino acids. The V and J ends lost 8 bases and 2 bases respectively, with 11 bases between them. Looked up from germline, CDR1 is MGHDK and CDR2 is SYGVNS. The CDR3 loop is CASSSATTDTQYF. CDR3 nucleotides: TGTGCCAGCTCTTCAGCGACCACAGATACGCAGTATTTT.

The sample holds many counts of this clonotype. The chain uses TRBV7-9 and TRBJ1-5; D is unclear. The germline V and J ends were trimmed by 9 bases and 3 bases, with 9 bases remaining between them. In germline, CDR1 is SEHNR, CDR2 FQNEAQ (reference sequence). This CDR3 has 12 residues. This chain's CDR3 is CASSPFNQPQHF. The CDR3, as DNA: TGTGCCAGTAGCCCTTTCAATCAGCCCCAGCATTTT.